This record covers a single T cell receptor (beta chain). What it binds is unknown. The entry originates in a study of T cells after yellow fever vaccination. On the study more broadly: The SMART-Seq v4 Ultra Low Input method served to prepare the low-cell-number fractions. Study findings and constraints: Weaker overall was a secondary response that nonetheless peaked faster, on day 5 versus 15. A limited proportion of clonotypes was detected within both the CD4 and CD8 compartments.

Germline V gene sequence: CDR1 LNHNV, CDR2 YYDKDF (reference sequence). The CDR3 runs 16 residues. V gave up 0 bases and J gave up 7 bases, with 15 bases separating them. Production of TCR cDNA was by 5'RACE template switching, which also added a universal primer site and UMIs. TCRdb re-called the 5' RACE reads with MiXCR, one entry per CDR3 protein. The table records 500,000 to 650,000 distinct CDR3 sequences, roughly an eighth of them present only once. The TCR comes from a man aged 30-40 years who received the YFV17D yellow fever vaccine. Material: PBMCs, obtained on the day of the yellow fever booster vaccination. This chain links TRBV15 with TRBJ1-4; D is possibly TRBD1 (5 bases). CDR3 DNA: TGTGCCACCAGCAGAGAAAGACCGGGACCGGCTGAAAAACTGTTTTTT. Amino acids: CATSRERPGPAEKLFF. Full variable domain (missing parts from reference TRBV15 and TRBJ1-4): DAMVIQNPRYQVTQFGKPVTLSCSQTLNHNVMYWYQQKSSQAPKLLFHYYDKDFNNEADTPDNFQSRRPNTSFCFLDIRSPGLGDTAMYLCATSRERPGPAEKLFFGSGTQLSVL.